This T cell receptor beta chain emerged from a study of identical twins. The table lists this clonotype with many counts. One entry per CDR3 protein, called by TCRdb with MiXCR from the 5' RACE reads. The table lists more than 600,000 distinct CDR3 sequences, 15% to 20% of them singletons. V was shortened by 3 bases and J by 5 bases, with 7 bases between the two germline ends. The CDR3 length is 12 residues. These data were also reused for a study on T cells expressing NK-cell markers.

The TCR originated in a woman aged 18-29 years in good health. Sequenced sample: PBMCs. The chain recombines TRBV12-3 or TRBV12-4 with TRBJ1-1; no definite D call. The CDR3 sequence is CASSFSSTEAFF. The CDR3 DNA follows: TGTGCCAGCAGTTTTAGTTCTACTGAAGCTTTCTTT.